This T cell receptor (beta chain) was sequenced in a study of shared clonotypes between healthy human individuals (dated by TCRdb to 2020 to 2021). About the investigation overall: A couple of women and a few men aged 18 to 49 years were included in the cohort. For each donor, three plates each were used for CD4 naive and CD4 memory, two plates were used for CD8 naive, and one plate was used for CD8 memory. The study deeply sequenced blood TCR repertoires of several healthy adults to estimate repertoire size and the extent of clonotype sharing between individuals. To increase sequencing depth and limit assay-specific biases, TCR repertoire library preparation and sequencing were carried out by different laboratories using diverse techniques. Each donor's leukapheresis produced roughly between roughly 0.85 and 9 billion PBMCs. Overall study results and their limits: Sampling was restricted to blood, and TCR repertoires in tissue are likely to differ from TCR repertoires in blood. When a few donors were compared, the shared fraction of clonotypes was about 5.2% for naive CD4, around 3.6% for naive CD8, more than 2% for memory CD4, and approximately 0.4% for memory CD8. Rarefaction of sorted-subset datasets indicated incomplete sequencing despite the large sequencing depth. The genetic and exposure-history diversity represented was limited by the small number of donors. Based on pairwise subsampling, the degree of clonotype sharing among donors was expected to be affected by sequencing depth. Larger estimated clonotype richness was generally found for naive subsets than for memory subsets. Clonotypes shared by all four sorted-subset donors showed higher generation probabilities than non-shared clonotypes.

Using the deep immunoSEQ assay, TCR CDR3 regions were amplified from genomic DNA by multiplex PCR. Extracted genomic DNA from each cell subset was distributed evenly across all wells of several immunoSEQ 96-well plates, and each plate was treated as a replicate. For sorted subsets, approximately 210 ng of genomic DNA, equivalent to some 33,000 T cell genomes, went into each replicate PCR. Purified libraries were quantified with a Qubit 3.0 fluorometer, sized on a Bioanalyzer 2100, and re-quantified with the KAPA Library Quantification kit. Every immunoSEQ 96-well plate was sequenced on a dedicated single-read 150-cycle Illumina NextSeq 550 flow cell. The study's own analysis went as follows. The immunoSEQ output contained only junctional sequences without quality scores, so filtering could not match that applied to full-length reads. To assign V/J genes and CDR3, sequences were annotated using PyIR, a Python wrapper for IgBLAST v1.9, with IMGT germline references. Reads were removed for weak V/J assignments (E-value above 1e-6), missing CDR3, stop codons, out-of-frame junctions, or ambiguous translated residues. A V3J clonotype was defined by an identical inferred V gene, J gene, and CDR3 amino acid sequence. Percentage overlap between repertoires was calculated by dividing the number of shared unique clonotypes by the size of the smaller repertoire. Repertoire richness was assessed with RTK rarefaction, the Chao1 estimator, and Recon v2.1 estimates of unobserved clonotypes. For all TCRbeta clonotypes obtained by the gDNA method from a handful of donors, generation probabilities were computed with OLGA. TCRdb took this table from immuneACCESS and kept in-frame rearrangements with V and J called. Such tables lack part of the clones; where checked against another copy, unresolved V genes explain under half of the gap, and the rest is unexplained. The V and J calls and the clone size are those of that table, but D and trimming were determined from the DNA. The sample table contains hundreds of thousands of clones; only one count was recorded for around 67% of them. Under 11% of the sample is in the top ten clones.

The donors were healthy, HIV-negative adults with no recently reported acute infections or vaccinations. All donors were Caucasian adults living in Nashville, Tennessee, USA. CD4+ T cells were enriched through magnetic negative selection, after which naive cells were positively selected on CD45RA and the remaining negative fraction served as the memory subset. After blood collection by leukapheresis, PBMCs were isolated using Ficoll-Histopaque density gradient centrifugation and then cryopreserved in the vapor phase of liquid nitrogen. Analytical flow cytometry was used to check the purity and quantity of every magnetically sorted T cell population. Genomic DNA was isolated from each sorted fraction and quantified by UV absorbance on a Nanodrop 2000c. This clone was observed a handful of times. The clone's antigen remains unknown. No base-level quality is on record; no much larger clone is a single base apart.

As encoded in the germline V gene (reference sequence), CDR1 is SGHNT while CDR2 is YYREEE. V is cut back by 3 bases and J by 2 bases, with 5 bases in the junction unmatched. Taken from cysteine to phenylalanine, the CDR3 has 15 residues. The DNA shown is the 45-base CDR3, in frame from base 1. The sequence derives from a man in his thirties or forties in good health. Sequenced sample: memory CD4+ T cells sorted from blood. The cell subset or site label here, explained by the study, means: CD45RA-negative fraction. The rearrangement combines TRBV5-4 with TRBJ2-1; 7 central nucleotides agree with TRBD1. This receptor carries the CDR3 CASSWWTGAYNEQFF. The base sequence is TGTGCCAGCAGCTGGTGGACAGGAGCCTACAATGAGCAGTTCTTC. With the rest looked up from the reference TRBV5-4 and TRBJ2-1 genes rather than sequenced, the full variable domain is ETGVTQSPTHLIKTRGQQVTLRCSSQSGHNTVSWYQQALGQGPQFIFQYYREEENGRGNFPPRFSGLQFPNYSSELNVNALELDDSALYLCASSWWTGAYNEQFFGPGTRLTVL.